Below, 21 T cell receptor beta chains from the same sample are listed, as sequenced in a study of blood T cell repertoires in COVID-19. Sequenced by immunoSEQ multiplex PCR; TCRdb stores in-frame clones only, minus some. The sample lists some 190,000 clones; roughly 77% were seen once. The sequenced sample was PBMCs or T cells enriched from blood (not recorded which). The receptors stem from a woman in her fifties or sixties with acute COVID-19.

V is TRBV5-8 and J is TRBJ2-5; D might be TRBD2 (5 bases). V lost 0 bases and J lost 5, with 8 bases in between. The CDR3 covers 13 residues. The V gene's germline CDR1 is SGHTS and CDR2 YDEGEE. The CDR3 bases are TGTGCCAGCAGCTTGGATAGCGTGGAGACCCAGTACTTC. It is translated as CASSLDSVETQYF.

The chain carries TRBV4-2 and TRBJ1-5; maybe TRBD1 (5 bases). Germline-derived CDR1 and CDR2 are LGHNA and YNFKEQ. This CDR3 has 18 residues. V gave up 1 base and J gave up 0 bases, with 16 bases separating them. The CDR3 sequence is CASSQGPGGGNSNQPQHF. In DNA form, the CDR3 reads TGTGCCAGCAGCCAAGGCCCAGGTGGGGGGAATAGCAATCAGCCCCAGCATTTT.

The chain has TRBV23-1 and TRBJ1-1, with a possible D match to TRBD1 (6 bases). TRBV23-1 is treated as an ORF (open reading frame) with a function not yet certain. V was clipped by 3 bases and J by 5 bases, with 19 bases between them. This CDR3 region has 16 residues. CDR3 region: CASSHPGALRGTEAFF. The CDR3 DNA follows: TGCGCCAGCAGTCACCCAGGGGCCCTGCGGGGGACTGAAGCTTTCTTT.

The chain links TRBV10-3 to TRBJ1-5; 8 nucleotides line up with TRBD1. CDR1 ENHRY and CDR2 SYGVKD come from the germline V gene. V trimming: 0 bases; J trimming: 6 bases; junction bases outside the gene matches: 10. The CDR3 sequence is 17 residues long. The CDR3: CAISESEGQVTGQPQHF. The CDR3 DNA reads as TGTGCCATCAGTGAGTCGGAGGGACAGGTGACTGGTCAGCCCCAGCATTTT.

The rearrangement uses TRBV7-6 and TRBJ1-3, with a weak D call TRBD1 (6 bases). Germline loops: CDR1 SGHVS, CDR2 FNYEAQ. Trimming removed 5 bases at V and 6 bases at J, with 17 bases between. This CDR3 spans 15 amino acids. CDR3: CASSTRATGANTIYF. In DNA form, the CDR3 reads TGTGCCAGCAGCACTCGGGCGACAGGCGCAAACACCATATATTTT.

The chain couples TRBV9 to TRBJ2-6; the D is unclear. The CDR3 has 18 residues. V was clipped by 0 bases and J by 0 bases, with 13 bases between them. Germline V gene lookup returns CDR1 SGDLS and CDR2 YYNGEE. The CDR3 DNA reads TGTGCCAGCAGCGTAGTTCCCTCCCCTAGCTCTGGGGCCAACGTCCTGACTTTC. Translation gives CASSVVPSPSSGANVLTF.

J is TRBJ1-2 and V is TRBV6-2 or TRBV6-3, with D tentatively TRBD1 (6 bases). This CDR3 spans 14 amino acids. Germline V gives CDR1 MNHEY, CDR2 SVGEGT. Trimming took off 2 bases at V and 8 bases at J, with 15 bases between the two ends. The chain's CDR3 is CASSYQTGTEGYTF. The CDR3 bases are TGTGCCAGCAGTTACCAAACAGGGACGGAGGGCTACACCTTC.

This clone was found a few times. V usage is TRBV18 and J usage is TRBJ1-5, with unresolved D. Per germline, CDR1 KGHSH and CDR2 LQKENI. V was shortened by 2 bases and J by 7 bases, with 12 bases between the two germline ends. The CDR3 runs to 14 residues. CDR3 sequence: CASSPIDGKQPQHF. DNA for the CDR3: TGTGCCAGCTCACCAATCGACGGGAAACAGCCCCAGCATTTT. Full variable domain (missing parts from reference TRBV18 and TRBJ1-5): NAGVMQNPRHLVRRRGQEARLRCSPMKGHSHVYWYRQLPEEGLKFMVYLQKENIIDESGMPKERFSAEFPKEGPSILRIQQVVRGDSAAYFCASSPIDGKQPQHFGDGTRLSIL.

This chain joins TRBV11-2 and TRBJ2-1; D unclear. This CDR3 is 13 amino acids long. The germline V and J ends were trimmed by 5 bases and 7 bases, with 12 bases remaining between them. Germline V gives CDR1 SGHAT, CDR2 FQNNGV. The CDR3 reads CASSAHPENEQFF. The CDR3 coding sequence is TGTGCCAGCAGCGCCCACCCGGAGAATGAGCAGTTCTTC.

The genes are TRBV27 and TRBJ1-6, with D tentatively TRBD1 (5 bases). Trimming shortened V by 5 bases and J by 14 bases, and 25 bases separated the two germline ends. The germline V gene has CDR1 MNHEY and CDR2 SMNVEV (reference sequence). The CDR3 covers 16 residues. This CDR3 is CASSPYSAALGVALHF. In DNA, the CDR3 is TGTGCCAGCAGTCCATACTCGGCGGCCCTAGGGGTGGCCCTCCACTTT.

The chain has TRBV5-8 and TRBJ1-2; D may be TRBD1 (5 bases). This CDR3 is built from 15 residues. Looked up from germline, CDR1 is SGHTS and CDR2 is YDEGEE. The germline V and J ends were trimmed by 4 bases and 0 bases, with 13 bases remaining between them. In nucleotides, the CDR3 is TGTGCCAGCAGCCACAATTCGGGGGCTAACTATGGCTACACCTTC. Its translation: CASSHNSGANYGYTF.

In its sample, this clone was seen once. This rearrangement joins TRBV4-2 to TRBJ2-3; 8 nucleotides match TRBD1. The V and J ends lost 1 base and 3 bases, in that order; junction bases with no gene match: 6. From germline, CDR1 is LGHNA and CDR2 YNFKEQ. There are 16 residues in the CDR3. CDR3 amino acids: CASSQVAGGKTDTQYF. Written as DNA, the CDR3 is TGTGCCAGCAGCCAAGTCGCAGGGGGCAAAACAGATACGCAGTATTTT.

This chain uses TRBV30 with TRBJ2-7, with 7 bases that match TRBD2. The CDR3 runs to 13 residues. The junction had 7 bases not matched to a gene; V was cut back by 1 base and J by 7 bases. Germline V CDR1 and CDR2: GTSNPN, SVGIG (reference sequence). The CDR3 DNA is TGTGCCTGGAGTGCACAATGGGGGGGGGAGCAGTACGTC. It is translated as CAWSAQWGGEQYV.

This clone was seen once. This chain links TRBV3-1 (or the pseudogene TRBV3-2) with TRBJ2-1; 8 positions agree with TRBD1. Losses at the gene ends were 0 bases for V and 2 bases for J; bases not matched to a gene: 3. This CDR3 is built from 16 residues. Per germline, CDR1 LGHDT and CDR2 YNNKEL (reference sequence). CDR3 coding DNA: TGTGCCAGCAGCCAAGAGGACAGGGCAACCTACAATGAGCAGTTCTTC. Its protein is CASSQEDRATYNEQFF.

J is TRBJ2-1 and V is TRBV19, with 15 bases lining up with TRBD2. CDR3 length: 18 residues. Trimming cost V 5 bases and J 4 bases; bases outside gene matches: 9. Germline V CDR1 and CDR2: LNHDA, SQIVND (reference sequence). DNA of the CDR3: TGTGCCAGTAGTTCCGGACTAGCGGGGGGGAGGACTTACAATGAGCAGTTCTTC. Encoded protein: CASSSGLAGGRTYNEQFF.

This rearrangement joins TRBV19 to TRBJ2-1; 7 nucleotides align to TRBD1. The V and J ends lost 6 bases and 0 bases, in that order; junction bases with no gene match: 5. The CDR3 totals 15 residues. Germline CDR1 and CDR2: LNHDA and SQIVND (reference sequence). CDR3 loop: CASRLDRSSYNEQFF. In nucleotides, the CDR3 is TGTGCCAGTAGGTTGGACAGGAGCTCCTACAATGAGCAGTTCTTC.

This clone showed up just once. This rearrangement joins TRBV24-1 to TRBJ2-3; 9 bases are shared with TRBD1. Germline lookup yields CDR1 KGHDR and CDR2 SFDVKD. CDR3 length: 16 amino acids. V was clipped by 1 base and J by 1 base; unmatched bases: 2. DNA of the CDR3: TGTGCCACCAGTGATTTTAGGACAGGGGGCACAGATACGCAGTATTTT. Protein product: CATSDFRTGGTDTQYF.

This rearrangement joins TRBV7-2 to TRBJ1-5; TRBD1 matches at 7 bases. Trimming removed 4 bases from V and 4 bases from J; junction bases left unmatched: 1. CDR1 is SGHTA and CDR2 is FQGNSA in the germline V gene. This CDR3 region has 13 residues. In DNA, the CDR3 is TGTGCCAGCAGCTGGGACAGAAATCAGCCCCAGCATTTT. As protein: CASSWDRNQPQHF.

In this sample, this clone turned up once. This chain joins TRBV28 and TRBJ1-6; D is undetermined. Germline values: CDR1 MDHEN, CDR2 SYDVKM. CDR3 length equals 15 residues. V dropped 3 bases and J dropped 13 bases, with 19 bases sitting between them. The CDR3 DNA follows: TGTGCCAGCAGTTTCTTTGGTGACAAATTGTTCCCCCTCCACTTT. Translating gives CASSFFGDKLFPLHF.

The gene calls are TRBV21-1 and TRBJ1-1; the table's D call TRBD1 went unverified against the DNA. TRBV21-1 represents a pseudogene. CDR3 length equals 13 residues. The chain's CDR3 is CASSLHGEQGAFF. For the CDR3, the DNA is TGTGCCAGCAGCCTACATGGGGAACAGGGCGCTTTCTTT.

This chain uses TRBV4-1 with TRBJ2-3; 9 bases are shared with TRBD2. CDR1 and CDR2 from the germline V gene are MGHRA and YSYEKL. The CDR3 contains 18 residues. The junction had 14 bases not matched to a gene; V was cut back by 0 bases and J by 7 bases. CDR3 sequence reads: CASSQEPGASGIGNTQYF. The CDR3 DNA follows: TGCGCCAGCAGCCAAGAACCGGGGGCTAGCGGGATTGGAAATACGCAGTATTTT.